This T cell receptor (beta chain) stems from a study of regulatory T cells in long-lasting Graves disease. In the study overall: Recently diagnosed Graves' patients had received antithyroid drugs for under 3 months.

Documented time point: newly diagnosed GD, antithyroid drugs for less than 3 months. Isolated PBMC RNA provided the starting material for the TCR library. This clonotype was detected once. The TCR beta library used iRepertoire HTBI primers with Arm-PCR amplification of CDR3. One entry per CDR3 protein, called by TCRdb with MiXCR from the multiplex PCR reads. The sample contains hundreds of thousands of distinct CDR3 sequences, 13% of which appear only once. The same specimen was also included in a second study, on T cells in Graves' hyperthyroidism and ophthalmopathy. From that study: Stable hyperthyroidism: no ophthalmopathy progression over 18 months of follow-up. Lactation, pregnancy, other autoimmune disease or uncontrolled infection led to exclusion of patients.

The receptor's source is a man aged 30-40 years with Graves disease. The sequenced sample was peripheral blood mononuclear cells (PBMCs), obtained at new diagnosis, from a patient treated with antithyroid drugs.

This CDR3 reads CSVQDRRSYGYTF. CDR3 sequence (DNA): TGCAGCGTCCAGGACAGGAGGAGCTATGGCTACACCTTC. The chain combines TRBV29-1 with TRBJ1-2; the match to TRBD1 covers 7 bases. Germline assignment: CDR1 SQVTM and CDR2 ANQGSEA. The junction had 8 bases not matched to a gene; V was cut back by 6 bases and J by 4 bases. This CDR3 spans 13 amino acids.